The rows below give T cell receptor beta chains drawn from one sample of a study of T cells in Graves' hyperthyroidism and ophthalmopathy. Each CDR3 protein gets one entry after TCRdb re-called the multiplex PCR reads with MiXCR. The sample holds roughly 500,000 distinct CDR3 sequences; roughly 13% are singletons and the top ten take roughly 5.7%. The sequenced sample consisted of blood. All receptors derive from a woman in her 30s with Graves' hyperthyroidism that later progressed to Graves' ophthalmopathy. Each CDR3 is given with its conserved first and last residue.

V: TRBV6-5
CDR3: CASIPNGRKNTEAFF

V: TRBV20-1
CDR3: CSAGRALAAETQYF

V: TRBV5-5
CDR3: CASSLAGGALNTEAFF

V: TRBV3-1
CDR3: CASSHPGYGNTIYF

V: TRBV6-5
CDR3: CASSYLGLAGELYNEQFF

V: TRBV12-3/TRBV12-4
CDR3: CASSLQSQNEQFF

V: TRBV12-3/TRBV12-4
CDR3: CASSPGDGELFF

V: TRBV7-2
CDR3: CASYDQRSTDTQYF

V: TRBV5-1
CDR3: CASNDGQGLRGYTF

V: TRBV12-3/TRBV12-4
CDR3: CASSPNRGRNTEAFF

V: TRBV11-2
CDR3: CASSTARVETQYF

V: TRBV9
CDR3: CASSRAGDTSTDTQYF

V: TRBV2
CDR3: CASSATDTQYF

V: TRBV11-2
CDR3: CASSLEARGEGYEQYF

V: TRBV11-3
CDR3: CASSFDDLDSRCRGYTF

V: TRBV7-2
CDR3: CASSSDRTTF

V: TRBV6-2/TRBV6-3
CDR3: CASSYSTGEAFF

V: TRBV20-1
CDR3: CSARWTGVITKAFF

V: TRBV7-2
CDR3: CASRQGASGNTIYF

V: TRBV28
CDR3: CASSRRGPFGYTF

V: TRBV28
CDR3: CASRPWQGSGYGYTF

V: TRBV7-9
CDR3: CASSPTGTVNTEAFF

V: TRBV5-4
CDR3: CASHRLAGGHYNEQFF

V: TRBV6-1
CDR3: CASSEVAGPYEQYF

V: TRBV11-2
CDR3: CASSQWGTDGDTEAFF

V: TRBV28
CDR3: CASPPGRLVNQPQHF

V: TRBV7-2
CDR3: CASSLVEGSGEQFF

V: TRBV5-1
CDR3: CASSQGTPNTEAFF

V: TRBV12-3/TRBV12-4
CDR3: CASRETGGPYNSPLHF

V: TRBV29-1
CDR3: CSVETSGSTGELFF

V: TRBV11-2
CDR3: CASSLEGVSGNGYTF

V: TRBV6-5
CDR3: CASSYHDPSGEAFF

V: TRBV3-1
CDR3: CASSPSGTVNREKLFF

V: TRBV12-3/TRBV12-4
CDR3: CASSSLGGTEAFF

V: TRBV2
CDR3: CASLRGEVTKNIQYF

V: TRBV3-1
CDR3: CASSPWGVYNEQFF

V: TRBV10-3
CDR3: CAISAGQDRTGQFF

V: TRBV18
CDR3: CASSPQAGWDIQYF

V: TRBV5-1
CDR3: CASSLSTRGTYEQYF

V: TRBV6-1
CDR3: CASSVGTGNQPQHF